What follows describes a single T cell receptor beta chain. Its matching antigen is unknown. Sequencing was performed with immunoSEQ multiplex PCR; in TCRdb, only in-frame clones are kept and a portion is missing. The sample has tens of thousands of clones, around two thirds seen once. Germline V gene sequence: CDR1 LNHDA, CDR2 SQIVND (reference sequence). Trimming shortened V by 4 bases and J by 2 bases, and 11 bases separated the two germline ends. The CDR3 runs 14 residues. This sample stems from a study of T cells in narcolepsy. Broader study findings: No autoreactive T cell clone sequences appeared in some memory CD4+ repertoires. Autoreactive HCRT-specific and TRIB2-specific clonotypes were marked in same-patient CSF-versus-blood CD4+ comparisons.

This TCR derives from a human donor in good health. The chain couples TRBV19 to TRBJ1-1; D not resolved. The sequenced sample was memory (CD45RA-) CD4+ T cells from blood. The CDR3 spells CASSKHSFNTEAFF. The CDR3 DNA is TGTGCCAGTAGTAAACACAGTTTTAACACTGAAGCTTTCTTT.